These 15 T cell receptor beta chains came from one sample sequenced in a study of blood T cell repertoires in COVID-19. Sequencing was performed with immunoSEQ multiplex PCR; in TCRdb, only in-frame clones are kept and a portion is missing. In the table there are fewer than 250,000 clones, around 88% of which are singletons. Sample: peripheral blood. Receptors were obtained from a woman aged 45 to 65 with acute or convalescent COVID-19.

The chain has TRBV5-5 and TRBJ2-1; the D gene is possibly TRBD2 (6 bases). The CDR3 consists of 16 residues. Trimming pared 4 bases from V and 6 bases from J, leaving 20 bases between. Per the germline V gene, CDR1 is SGHKS and CDR2 is YYEKEE (reference sequence). The CDR3 region has the DNA TGTGCCAGCAGCGGGGCACGGGGGTGGGAACTCAATGAGCAGTTCTTC. Translating gives CASSGARGWELNEQFF.

V gene TRBV7-3 combines with J gene TRBJ2-1; TRBD2 matches at 11 bases. CDR3 length equals 16 residues. V dropped 5 bases and J dropped 7; count of bases not matched to a gene: 10. Germline values: CDR1 SGHTA, CDR2 FQGTGA. The CDR3 DNA follows: TGTGCCAGCAGCCCTCAACTAGCGGGAGTTGGGAATGAGCAGTTCTTC. This codes for CASSPQLAGVGNEQFF.

The V call is TRBV6-5, the J call TRBJ1-5; a weak D match, TRBD1 (5 bases). Germline V gene lookup returns CDR1 MNHEY and CDR2 SVGAGI. The CDR3 spans 13 residues. The V end was cut by 6 bases, the J end by 0 bases, with 6 bases between. In DNA, the CDR3 is TGTGCCAGCAGACAGGTTAGCAATCAGCCCCAGCATTTT. This sequence encodes CASRQVSNQPQHF.

The V gene is TRBV19, the J gene TRBJ2-1; 7 bases match TRBD1. In germline, CDR1 is LNHDA, CDR2 SQIVND (reference sequence). J was trimmed by 8 bases and V by 5 bases; bases with no gene match: 12. CDR3 length: 15 amino acids. The CDR3 DNA is TGTGCCAGTAGTCTGGGTCTTCGACAGGGCCATGAGCAGTTCTTC. Translating gives CASSLGLRQGHEQFF.

The chain has TRBV2 and TRBJ2-6, with 8 bases lining up with TRBD1. V lost 4 bases and J lost 4; bases outside the gene matches: 9. Germline values: CDR1 SNHLY, CDR2 FYNNEI. CDR3 length: 17 residues. CDR3 DNA sequence: TGTGCCAGCAGTGCGGGCAGGGGGCCCCTGGGGGCCAACGTCCTGACTTTC. Amino acid sequence: CASSAGRGPLGANVLTF.

The chain uses TRBV7-8 and TRBJ2-1; TRBD1 matches 7 bases. Germline V CDR1 and CDR2: SGHVS, FQNEAQ. This CDR3 is 16 amino acids long. Trimming removed 5 bases from V and 0 bases from J; junction bases left unmatched: 7. For the CDR3, the DNA is TGTGCCAGCAGCCCGACAGGGACCTCCTCCTACAATGAGCAGTTCTTC. Its translation: CASSPTGTSSYNEQFF.

CDR3: CSVVDGAYEQYF. The CDR3 nucleotides are TGCAGCGTTGTAGACGGTGCCTACGAGCAGTACTTC. This rearrangement joins TRBV29-1 to TRBJ2-7; D gene ambiguous. Trimming took 4 bases from V and 2 from J, leaving 9 bases between them. The CDR3 consists of 12 residues. The V gene's germline CDR1 is SQVTM and CDR2 ANQGSEA.

The chain joins TRBV25-1 to TRBJ1-1, with D possibly being TRBD1 (5 bases). V was shortened by 1 base and J by 5 bases, with 17 bases between the two germline ends. There are 16 residues in the CDR3. Germline lookup yields CDR1 MGHDK and CDR2 SYGVNS. The CDR3 coding sequence is TGTGCCAGCAGTGAATTGGAGGGACTGGTCGGGACTGAAGCTTTCTTT. Its protein product is CASSELEGLVGTEAFF.

On this clone: Its ends do not fully match the called genes, so a read error is possible. The V call is TRBV5-6, the J call TRBJ2-5, with 10 bases matching TRBD1. This CDR3 region has 15 residues. Germline CDR1 is SGHDT and CDR2 is YYEEEE. CDR3 sequence: CASRLDRGNQETQYF. CDR3 coding DNA: TGTGCCAGCAGGTTGGACAGGGGGAACCAAGAGACCCAGTACTTC. Variable domain in full (rest from reference TRBV5-6 and TRBJ2-5): DAGVTQSPTHLIKTRGQQVTLRCSPKSGHDTVSWYQQALGQGPQFIFQYYEEEERQRGNFPDRFSGHQFPNYSSELNVNALLLGDSALYLCASRLDRGNQETQYFGPGTRLLVL.

The chain couples TRBV5-1 to TRBJ1-5; 9 bases map to TRBD1. Germline V CDR1 and CDR2: SGHRS, YFSETQ. The CDR3 extends over 17 amino acids. V gave up 4 bases and J gave up 5 bases; unmatched junction bases: 13. The CDR3 here is CASSQIGQGIGDQPQHF. CDR3 DNA: TGCGCCAGCAGCCAGATTGGACAGGGGATCGGGGATCAGCCCCAGCATTTT.

V and J are TRBV27 and TRBJ2-1, with D tentatively TRBD2 (5 bases). This CDR3 spans 15 amino acids. Trimming pared 3 bases from V and 2 bases from J, leaving 11 bases between. Germline V gene sequence: CDR1 MNHEY, CDR2 SMNVEV (reference sequence). The CDR3 loop is CASSLAASPYNEQFF. The CDR3 DNA is TGTGCCAGCAGTTTGGCAGCTAGCCCCTACAATGAGCAGTTCTTC.

V is TRBV2 and J is TRBJ1-2, with a tentative D call TRBD1 (6 bases). The germline V gene has CDR1 SNHLY and CDR2 FYNNEI. This CDR3 is built from 14 residues. Trimming left V 3 bases short and J 7 bases short, with 15 bases between. In DNA form, the CDR3 reads TGTGCCAGCAGTGATGTGCTTCCCAGGGGTGGCTACACCTTC. This sequence encodes CASSDVLPRGGYTF.

V is TRBV7-2 and J is TRBJ2-1; TRBD1 aligns across 12 bases. The CDR3 is 13 amino acids. The ends lost 5 bases at V and 8 bases at J; junction bases unmatched: 1. The germline CDR1 and CDR2 sequences are SGHTA and FQGNSA. The CDR3 nucleotides are TGTGCCAGCAGCAGGGACAGGGGGCATGAGCAGTTCTTC. Amino acids: CASSRDRGHEQFF.

J is TRBJ2-5 and V is TRBV24-1; TRBD2 aligns across 7 bases. Germline V lookup: CDR1 KGHDR, CDR2 SFDVKD. J was trimmed by 4 bases and V by 5 bases; bases with no gene match: 15. This CDR3 is 17 amino acids long. The CDR3 loop is CATSGGEGRGGGETQYF. The CDR3 DNA is TGTGCCACCAGTGGGGGTGAGGGGCGCGGGGGAGGAGAGACCCAGTACTTC.

The chain joins TRBV6-1 to TRBJ1-6, with 8 bases fitting TRBD1. Looked up from germline, CDR1 is MNHNS and CDR2 is SASEGT. The V segment lost 4 bases and the J segment 5 bases; nucleotides outside the gene matches: 16. CDR3 length equals 19 residues. CDR3 sequence: CASSANLVIGQGDNSPLHF. The CDR3 coding sequence is TGTGCCAGCAGTGCCAACCTAGTCATCGGACAGGGAGATAATTCACCCCTCCACTTT.